This TCR beta chain was found in a study of CD8+ T cells in alopecia areata. General study findings and limits: TCR sharing across patients was less clear than in mice, possibly HLA-related. In lesional scalp, particularly from alopecia totalis/universalis, clonality was higher than in normal scalp.

RNA was extracted and reverse transcribed into cDNA as the sequencing template. Repertoires were generated with immunoSEQ multiplex PCR, while TCRdb's copy carries only in-frame clones and drops some. The table includes around 60,000 clones, about 44% detected once. With regard to this clone: Antigen specificity is unknown.

The CDR3 totals 15 residues. The ends were cut back, 8 bases at V and 1 base at J, with 15 bases in the middle. Germline CDR1 LGHNA, CDR2 YSLEER. This TCR was sampled from a human donor with alopecia areata. V and J are TRBV4-3 and TRBJ2-1; D gene ambiguous. Sequencing was performed on NKG2D-low CD8+ T cells sorted from blood. CDR3 protein: CASANPGSSYNEQFF. CDR3 in DNA: TGCGCCAGCGCTAACCCAGGATCATCCTACAATGAGCAGTTCTTC.